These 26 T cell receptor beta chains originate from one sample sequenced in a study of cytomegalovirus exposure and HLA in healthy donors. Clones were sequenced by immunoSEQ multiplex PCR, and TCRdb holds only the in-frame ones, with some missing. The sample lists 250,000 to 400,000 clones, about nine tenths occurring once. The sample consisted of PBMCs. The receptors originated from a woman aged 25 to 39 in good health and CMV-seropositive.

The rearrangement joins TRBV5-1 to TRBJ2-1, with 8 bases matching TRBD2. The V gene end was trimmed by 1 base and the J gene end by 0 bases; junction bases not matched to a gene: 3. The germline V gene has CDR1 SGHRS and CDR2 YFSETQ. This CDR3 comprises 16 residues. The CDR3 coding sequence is TGCGCCAGCAGCTTGCTCCTAGCGGGCTCCTACAATGAGCAGTTCTTC. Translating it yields CASSLLLAGSYNEQFF.

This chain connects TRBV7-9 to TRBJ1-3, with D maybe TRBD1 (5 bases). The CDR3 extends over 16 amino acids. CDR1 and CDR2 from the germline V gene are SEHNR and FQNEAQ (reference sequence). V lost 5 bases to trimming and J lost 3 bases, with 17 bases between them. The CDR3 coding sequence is TGTGCCAGCAGCGGAAATGGGGGGAACGTTGGAAACACCATATATTTT. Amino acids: CASSGNGGNVGNTIYF.

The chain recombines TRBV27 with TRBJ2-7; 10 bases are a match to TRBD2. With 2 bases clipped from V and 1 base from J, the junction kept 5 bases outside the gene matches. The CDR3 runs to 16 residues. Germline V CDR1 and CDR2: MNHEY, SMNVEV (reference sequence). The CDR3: CASSLSSAGGSYEQYF. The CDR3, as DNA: TGTGCCAGCAGTTTAAGCTCAGCGGGAGGGTCCTACGAGCAGTACTTC.

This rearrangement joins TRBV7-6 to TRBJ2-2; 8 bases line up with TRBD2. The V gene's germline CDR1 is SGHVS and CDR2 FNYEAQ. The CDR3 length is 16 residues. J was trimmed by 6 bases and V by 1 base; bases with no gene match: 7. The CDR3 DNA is TGTGCCAGCAGCTTAGGAGGTGCGGGGGGCCCCGGGGAGCTGTTTTTT. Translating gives CASSLGGAGGPGELFF.

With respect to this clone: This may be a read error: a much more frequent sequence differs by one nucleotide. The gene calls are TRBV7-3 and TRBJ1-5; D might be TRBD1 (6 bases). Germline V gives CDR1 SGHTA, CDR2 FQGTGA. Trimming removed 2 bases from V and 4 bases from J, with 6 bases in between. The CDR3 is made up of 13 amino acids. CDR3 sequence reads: CASSLDRNQPQHF. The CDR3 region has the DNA TGTGCCAGCAGCTTAGACAGGAATCAGCCCCAGCATTTT.

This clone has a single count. DNA of the CDR3: TGCAGCGTTGAACGACAGATTAGCAATCAGCCCCAGCATTTT. Protein sequence: CSVERQISNQPQHF. The chain is built from TRBV29-1 and TRBJ1-5, with a weak D call TRBD1 (5 bases). Trimming shortened V by 2 bases and J by 0 bases, and 8 bases separated the two germline ends. CDR1 SQVTM and CDR2 ANQGSEA come from the germline V gene. The CDR3 consists of 14 residues.

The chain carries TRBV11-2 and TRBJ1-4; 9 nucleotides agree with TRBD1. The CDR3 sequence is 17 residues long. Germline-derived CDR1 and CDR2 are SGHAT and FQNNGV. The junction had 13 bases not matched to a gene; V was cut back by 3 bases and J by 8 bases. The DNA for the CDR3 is TGTGCCAGCAGCTTGGGGCGAACAGGGGGCGCAGAGGAAAAACTGTTTTTT. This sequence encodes CASSLGRTGGAEEKLFF. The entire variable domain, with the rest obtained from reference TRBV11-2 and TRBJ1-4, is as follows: EAGVAQSPRYKIIEKRQSVAFWCNPISGHATLYWYQQILGQGPKLLIQFQNNGVVDDSQLPKDRFSAERLKGVDSTLKIQPAKLEDSAVYLCASSLGRTGGAEEKLFFGSGTQLSVL.

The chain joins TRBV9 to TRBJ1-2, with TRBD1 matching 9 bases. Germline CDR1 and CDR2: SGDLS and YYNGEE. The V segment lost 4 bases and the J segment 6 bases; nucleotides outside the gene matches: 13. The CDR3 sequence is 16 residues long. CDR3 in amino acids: CASSTRPTGQGHGYTF. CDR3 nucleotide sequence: TGTGCCAGCAGCACCCGGCCCACTGGACAGGGGCATGGCTACACCTTC.

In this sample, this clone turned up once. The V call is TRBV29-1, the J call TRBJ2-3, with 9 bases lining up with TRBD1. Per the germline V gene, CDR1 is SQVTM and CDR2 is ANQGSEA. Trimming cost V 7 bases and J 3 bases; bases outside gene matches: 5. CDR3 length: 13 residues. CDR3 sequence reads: CSAKQGATDTQYF. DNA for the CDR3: TGCAGCGCAAAACAGGGGGCGACAGATACGCAGTATTTT.

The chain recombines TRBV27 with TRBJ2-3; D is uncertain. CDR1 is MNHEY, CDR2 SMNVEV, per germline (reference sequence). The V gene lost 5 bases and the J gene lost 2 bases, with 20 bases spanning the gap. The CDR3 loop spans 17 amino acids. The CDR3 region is CASSPYGPSGFTDTQYF. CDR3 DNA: TGTGCCAGCAGTCCATATGGGCCATCGGGTTTCACAGATACGCAGTATTTT.

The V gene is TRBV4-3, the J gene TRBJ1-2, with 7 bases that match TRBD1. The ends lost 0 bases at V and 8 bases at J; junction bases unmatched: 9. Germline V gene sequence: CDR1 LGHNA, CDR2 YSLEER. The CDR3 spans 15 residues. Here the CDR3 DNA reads TGCGCCAGCAGCCAAGATCGTCAGGGGGGGATAGGCTACACCTTC. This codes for CASSQDRQGGIGYTF.

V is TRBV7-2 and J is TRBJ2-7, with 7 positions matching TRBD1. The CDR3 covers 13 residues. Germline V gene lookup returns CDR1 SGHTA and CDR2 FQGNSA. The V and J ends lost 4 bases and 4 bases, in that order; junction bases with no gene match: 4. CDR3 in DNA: TGTGCCAGCAGCTCTCTGACAGGGTACGAGCAGTACTTC. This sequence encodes CASSSLTGYEQYF. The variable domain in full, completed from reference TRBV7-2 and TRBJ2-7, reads GAGVSQSPSNKVTEKGKDVELRCDPISGHTALYWYRQSLGQGLEFLIYFQGNSAPDKSGLPSDRFSAERTGGSVSTLTIQRTQQEDSAVYLCASSSLTGYEQYFGPGTRLTVT.

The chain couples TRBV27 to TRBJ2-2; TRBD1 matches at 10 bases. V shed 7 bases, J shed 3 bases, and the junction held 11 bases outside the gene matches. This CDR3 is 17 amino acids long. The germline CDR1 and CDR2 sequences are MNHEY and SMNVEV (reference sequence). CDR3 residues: CASINPRDRGHTGELFF. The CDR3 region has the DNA TGTGCCAGCATCAACCCCCGGGACAGGGGACACACCGGGGAGCTGTTTTTT.

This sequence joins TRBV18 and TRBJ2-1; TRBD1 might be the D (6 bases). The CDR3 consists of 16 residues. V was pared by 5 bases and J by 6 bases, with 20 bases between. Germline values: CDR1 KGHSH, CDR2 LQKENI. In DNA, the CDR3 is TGTGCCAGCTCAGCGAAGACAGGCGTCCTTCTCAATGAGCAGTTCTTC. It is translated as CASSAKTGVLLNEQFF.

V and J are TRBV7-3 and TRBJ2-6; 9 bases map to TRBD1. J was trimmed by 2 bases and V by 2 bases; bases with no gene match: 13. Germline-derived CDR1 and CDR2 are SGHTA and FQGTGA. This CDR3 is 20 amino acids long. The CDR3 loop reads CASSLANRGQSKTGANVLTF. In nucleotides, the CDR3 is TGTGCCAGCAGCTTAGCAAACAGGGGGCAAAGTAAGACTGGGGCCAACGTCCTGACTTTC.

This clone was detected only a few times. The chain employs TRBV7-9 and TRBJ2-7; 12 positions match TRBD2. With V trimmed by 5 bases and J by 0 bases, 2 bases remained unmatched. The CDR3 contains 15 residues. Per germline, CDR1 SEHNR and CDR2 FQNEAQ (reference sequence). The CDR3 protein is CASSGLAGSSYEQYF. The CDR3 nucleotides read TGTGCCAGCAGCGGACTAGCGGGGAGCTCCTACGAGCAGTACTTC. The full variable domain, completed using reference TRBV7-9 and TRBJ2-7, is DTGVSQNPRHKITKRGQNVTFRCDPISEHNRLYWYRQTLGQGPEFLTYFQNEAQLEKSRLLSDRFSAERPKGSFSTLEIQRTEQGDSAMYLCASSGLAGSSYEQYFGPGTRLTVT.

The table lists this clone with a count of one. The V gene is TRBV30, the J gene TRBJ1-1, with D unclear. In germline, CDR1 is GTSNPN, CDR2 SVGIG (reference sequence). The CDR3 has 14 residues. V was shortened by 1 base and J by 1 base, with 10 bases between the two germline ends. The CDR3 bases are TGTGCCTGGAGTGCATCACAGACGAACACTGAAGCTTTCTTT. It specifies CAWSASQTNTEAFF.

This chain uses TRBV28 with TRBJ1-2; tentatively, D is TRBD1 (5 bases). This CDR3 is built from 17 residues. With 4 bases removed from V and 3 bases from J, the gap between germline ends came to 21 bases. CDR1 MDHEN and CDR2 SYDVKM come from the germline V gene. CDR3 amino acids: CASSSPYTARTHYGYTF. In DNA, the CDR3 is TGTGCCAGCAGTTCCCCCTATACGGCCAGGACACACTATGGCTACACCTTC.

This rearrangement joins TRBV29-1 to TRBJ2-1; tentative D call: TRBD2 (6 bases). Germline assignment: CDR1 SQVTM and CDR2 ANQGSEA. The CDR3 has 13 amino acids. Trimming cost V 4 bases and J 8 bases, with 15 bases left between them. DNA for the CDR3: TGCAGCGTTGGTAGCGGTCTTGGGGATGAGCAGTTCTTC. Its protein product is CSVGSGLGDEQFF.

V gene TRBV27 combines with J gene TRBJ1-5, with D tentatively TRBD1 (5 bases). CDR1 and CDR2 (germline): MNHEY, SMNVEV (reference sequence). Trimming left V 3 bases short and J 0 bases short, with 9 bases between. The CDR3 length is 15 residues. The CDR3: CASSLGGVSNQPQHF. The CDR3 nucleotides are TGTGCCAGCAGTTTGGGAGGGGTTAGCAATCAGCCCCAGCATTTT.

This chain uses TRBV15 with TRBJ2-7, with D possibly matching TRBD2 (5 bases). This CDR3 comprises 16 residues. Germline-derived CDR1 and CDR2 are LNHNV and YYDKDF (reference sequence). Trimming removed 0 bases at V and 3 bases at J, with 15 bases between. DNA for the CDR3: TGTGCCACCAGCAGAGATTTACAGCCGGCGGGCTACGAGCAGTACTTC. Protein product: CATSRDLQPAGYEQYF.

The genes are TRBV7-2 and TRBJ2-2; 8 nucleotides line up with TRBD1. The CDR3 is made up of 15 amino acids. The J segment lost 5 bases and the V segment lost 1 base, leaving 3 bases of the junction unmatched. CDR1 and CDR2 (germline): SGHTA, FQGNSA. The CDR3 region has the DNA TGTGCCAGCAGCTTAGTTACAGGGGGAACCGGGGAGCTGTTTTTT. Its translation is CASSLVTGGTGELFF.

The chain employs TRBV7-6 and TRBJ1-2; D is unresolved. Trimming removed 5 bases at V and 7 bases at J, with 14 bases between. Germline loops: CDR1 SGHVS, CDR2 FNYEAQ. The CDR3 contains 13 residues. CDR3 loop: CASSDPDLGGYTF. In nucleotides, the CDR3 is TGTGCCAGCAGCGACCCTGACCTGGGTGGCTACACCTTC.

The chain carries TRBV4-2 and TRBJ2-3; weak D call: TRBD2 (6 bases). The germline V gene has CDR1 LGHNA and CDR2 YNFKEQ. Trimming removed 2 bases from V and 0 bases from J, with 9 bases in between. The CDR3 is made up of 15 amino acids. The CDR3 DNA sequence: TGTGCCAGCAGCCAATATGGGGGGAGCACAGATACGCAGTATTTT. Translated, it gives CASSQYGGSTDTQYF.

CDR3 protein: CASSPRGSAHYNEQFF. CDR3 nucleotides: TGTGCCAGCAGTCCCCGAGGTAGCGCGCACTACAATGAGCAGTTCTTC. J is TRBJ2-1 and V is TRBV27; possibly TRBD2 for D (5 bases). V dropped 5 bases and J dropped 3 bases, with 17 bases sitting between them. The germline CDR1 and CDR2 sequences are MNHEY and SMNVEV (reference sequence). This CDR3 is 16 amino acids long.

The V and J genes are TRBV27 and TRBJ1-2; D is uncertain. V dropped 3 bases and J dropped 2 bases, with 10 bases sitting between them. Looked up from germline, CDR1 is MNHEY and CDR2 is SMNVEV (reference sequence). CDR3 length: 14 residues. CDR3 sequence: CASSFRGQNYGYTF. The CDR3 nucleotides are TGTGCCAGCAGTTTTAGAGGCCAGAACTATGGCTACACCTTC.